These 24 T cell receptor beta chains came from one sample sequenced in a study of identical twins (dated by TCRdb to between 2015 and 2016). Libraries were made using 5' RACE. TCRdb shows the sequencer as Illumina HiSeq 2000. TCRdb applied fastp at Q25 and MiXCR to the public reads, then kept only in-frame beta chains. Rows are unified per CDR3 protein, each entry keeping the most common DNA and genes. The table for this sample lists 460,000 or so distinct CDR3 sequences; approximately 15% of them were counted only once. Around 0.57% of the sample is in the top ten clones. The same data also went into a second study, on yellow fever vaccine responses in identical twins.

Sequencing was done on a sample of CD4+ T cells sorted from blood. These TCRs come from a woman aged 18 to 35 in good health.

V is TRBV20-1 and J is TRBJ2-6; no firm D call. Trimming cost V 3 bases and J 1 base, with 13 bases left between them. Germline lookup yields CDR1 DFQATT and CDR2 SNEGSKA (reference sequence). This CDR3 region has 16 residues. The CDR3 sequence is CSASHPVRSGANVLTF. Here the CDR3 DNA reads TGCAGTGCTAGTCACCCGGTGCGGTCTGGGGCCAACGTCCTGACTTTC.

The chain has TRBV7-2 and TRBJ2-4, with 7 bases that match TRBD1. Germline CDR1 and CDR2: SGHTA and FQGNSA. CDR3 length: 14 residues. Germline trimming cut 3 bases from V and 3 bases from J; bases unmatched to any gene: 2. This CDR3 is CASSFPGGKNIQYF. The CDR3 DNA follows: TGTGCCAGCAGCTTCCCAGGGGGCAAAAACATTCAGTACTTC.

The CDR3 here is CASSLRTGAAYEQYF. The CDR3 DNA is TGTGCCAGCAGCTTAAGGACGGGAGCCGCCTACGAGCAGTACTTC. The chain couples TRBV7-2 to TRBJ2-7; possibly TRBD2 for D (6 bases). The CDR3 runs 15 residues. The germline gives CDR1 SGHTA, CDR2 FQGNSA. The V gene lost 2 bases and the J gene lost 2 bases, with 13 bases spanning the gap.

The gene calls are TRBV3-1 and TRBJ1-1; the D is unclear. The V and J ends lost 3 bases and 6 bases respectively, with 11 bases between them. The germline gives CDR1 LGHDT, CDR2 YNNKEL (reference sequence). CDR3 size: 13 residues. The chain's CDR3 is CASSHGYFPEAFF. The CDR3 DNA follows: TGTGCCAGCAGCCACGGGTATTTTCCTGAAGCTTTCTTT.

The chain is built from TRBV12-3 or TRBV12-4 and TRBJ2-7; 10 bases fit TRBD2. J gave up 4 bases and V 5 bases, and 8 bases lay outside the gene matches. The CDR3 sequence is 15 residues long. The chain's CDR3 is CASSRAGGTGYEQYF. The DNA of the CDR3 is TGTGCCAGCAGTCGAGCGGGAGGGACGGGTTACGAGCAGTACTTC.

CDR3 in amino acids: CSVEGTSGAYNEQFF. CDR3 coding DNA: TGCAGCGTTGAGGGGACTAGCGGCGCCTACAATGAGCAGTTCTTC. The chain links TRBV29-1 to TRBJ2-1, with TRBD2 matching 11 bases. The CDR3 loop spans 15 amino acids. V lost 3 bases, J lost 2 bases, and 3 bases stayed unmatched. Germline V lookup: CDR1 SQVTM, CDR2 ANQGSEA.

V usage is TRBV20-1 and J usage is TRBJ2-1; 15 bases map to TRBD2. The V and J ends lost 6 bases and 0 bases, in that order; junction bases with no gene match: 6. This CDR3 is 17 amino acids long. Germline loops: CDR1 DFQATT, CDR2 SNEGSKA (reference sequence). For the CDR3, the DNA is TGCAGTGCCGGGACTAGCGGGAGGTGGGGCTCCTACAATGAGCAGTTCTTC. Residues: CSAGTSGRWGSYNEQFF.

This clonotype was detected a few times. The chain uses TRBV10-2 and TRBJ1-5, with D tentatively TRBD1 (5 bases). This CDR3 has 15 amino acids. Germline CDR1 reads WSHSY; CDR2 reads SAAADI. V was cut by 2 bases and J by 3 bases, with 11 bases left in between. The CDR3 DNA follows: TGCGCCAGCAGTGAGCAGGGCCCCCTCAATCAGCCCCAGCATTTT. It yields the protein CASSEQGPLNQPQHF.

This clonotype turned up a few times. This rearrangement joins TRBV27 to TRBJ2-1; D tentatively fits TRBD1 or TRBD2 (7 bases each). The V end lost 6 bases, the J end lost 1 base, and 22 bases lay between the germline ends. The CDR3 consists of 18 residues. Germline-derived CDR1 and CDR2 are MNHEY and SMNVEV (reference sequence). The chain's CDR3 is CASRPGTAGSRSYNEQFF. CDR3 nucleotides: TGTGCCAGCAGGCCCGGGACAGCGGGGAGCAGGTCCTACAATGAGCAGTTCTTC.

This clonotype has more than one count but fewer than ten. This chain joins TRBV20-1 and TRBJ1-6; D possibly corresponds to TRBD1 (5 bases). Trimming pared 4 bases from V and 7 bases from J, leaving 14 bases between. The CDR3 extends over 14 amino acids. Per the germline V gene, CDR1 is DFQATT and CDR2 is SNEGSKA (reference sequence). The DNA for the CDR3 is TGCAGTGCTAAGACAGTTCTCTTGAATTCACCCCTCCACTTT. Translated, it gives CSAKTVLLNSPLHF.

The chain combines TRBV5-1 with TRBJ1-3, with D perhaps TRBD1 (5 bases). The germline V gene has CDR1 SGHRS and CDR2 YFSETQ. Trimming stripped 4 bases from V and 1 base from J, with 9 bases between. This CDR3 comprises 14 residues. CDR3 nucleotides: TGCGCCAGCAGCCCGGACACATCTGGAAACACCATATATTTT. As protein: CASSPDTSGNTIYF.

The chain is built from TRBV20-1 and TRBJ2-1; 10 positions match TRBD2. Unmatched junction bases numbered 4, after V lost 3 bases and J lost 8 bases. This CDR3 region has 13 residues. The germline V gene encodes CDR1 DFQATT and CDR2 SNEGSKA (reference sequence). This chain's CDR3 is CSARSGRAYEQFF. Here the CDR3 DNA reads TGCAGTGCTAGGAGCGGGAGGGCCTATGAGCAGTTCTTC.

This chain uses TRBV9 with TRBJ2-3, with TRBD2 identical over 7 bases. V shed 3 bases and J 5 bases; nucleotides not matched to a gene: 6. CDR3 length: 14 amino acids. CDR1 is SGDLS and CDR2 is YYNGEE in the germline V gene. CDR3 nucleotides: TGTGCCAGCAGCGCGGGGGGTTGGAAAGATACGCAGTATTTT. It codes for CASSAGGWKDTQYF.

In its sample, this clonotype was seen many times. This rearrangement joins TRBV20-1 to TRBJ1-5; possibly TRBD1 for D (6 bases). Germline values: CDR1 DFQATT, CDR2 SNEGSKA (reference sequence). The CDR3 extends over 14 amino acids. The ends were cut back, 6 bases at V and 6 bases at J, with 18 bases in the middle. The CDR3 DNA reads as TGCAGTGCCAGGGGTGGCCTTGTTGGTCAGCCCCAGCATTTT. Amino acids: CSARGGLVGQPQHF.

This clonotype has only a few counts. V is TRBV19 and J is TRBJ2-4; 7 nucleotides agree with TRBD1. The germline CDR1 and CDR2 sequences are LNHDA and SQIVND (reference sequence). The CDR3 runs to 16 residues. J lost 1 base, V lost 2 bases, and 5 bases had no gene match. This CDR3 reads CASSIPTGFAKNIQYF. In DNA, the CDR3 is TGTGCCAGTAGTATACCGACAGGGTTTGCCAAAAACATTCAGTACTTC.

The chain recombines TRBV29-1 with TRBJ1-1; tentative D call: TRBD1 (6 bases). CDR1 is SQVTM and CDR2 is ANQGSEA in the germline V gene. The length of the CDR3 is 13 residues. Trimming took 7 bases from V and 0 from J, leaving 12 bases between them. As DNA, the CDR3 is TGCAGCGGGAGGGGGAGCATGAACACTGAAGCTTTCTTT. This gives the protein CSGRGSMNTEAFF.

This rearrangement joins TRBV25-1 to TRBJ2-5, with TRBD1 matching 9 bases. Trimming cost V 4 bases and J 5 bases; bases outside gene matches: 11. CDR3 size: 16 residues. Germline V gives CDR1 MGHDK, CDR2 SYGVNS. In DNA, the CDR3 is TGTGCCAGCAGTGGATCCGGACAGGGGCTAGGGGAGACCCAGTACTTC. It is translated as CASSGSGQGLGETQYF.

The CDR3 DNA is TGTGCCAGCAGCTTAAATCCTGGGGAGACCCAGTACTTC. Amino acid sequence: CASSLNPGETQYF. The chain combines TRBV7-9 with TRBJ2-5, with D hard to call. This CDR3 contains 13 residues. Germline loops: CDR1 SEHNR, CDR2 FQNEAQ (reference sequence). Trimming cost V 2 bases and J 5 bases, with 9 bases left between them.

The genes are TRBV24-1 and TRBJ1-5; no definite D call. Germline CDR1 reads KGHDR; CDR2 reads SFDVKD. The CDR3 extends over 15 amino acids. Trimming left V 5 bases short and J 2 bases short, with 12 bases between. CDR3 sequence: CATSGLGRGNQPQHF. CDR3 DNA sequence: TGTGCCACCAGTGGGTTGGGGAGAGGCAATCAGCCCCAGCATTTT.

At least ten counts were recorded for this clonotype. This chain links TRBV24-1 with TRBJ2-1, with 10 bases identical to TRBD1. V lost 2 bases to trimming and J lost 8 bases; unmatched junction nucleotides: 5. This CDR3 has 15 residues. Per germline, CDR1 KGHDR and CDR2 SFDVKD. CDR3: CATSDSDRGTDEQFF. The CDR3 DNA reads as TGTGCCACCAGTGATTCGGACAGGGGGACGGATGAGCAGTTCTTC.

The V gene is TRBV29-1, the J gene TRBJ2-1; D may be TRBD1 (6 bases). The CDR3 contains 14 residues. V lost 3 bases to trimming and J lost 9 bases, with 18 bases between them. Germline V lookup: CDR1 SQVTM, CDR2 ANQGSEA. Here the CDR3 DNA reads TGCAGCGTTGACCCGACCGGGACAATAGGTGAGCAGTTCTTC. Translation gives CSVDPTGTIGEQFF.

There are a few counts of this clonotype. This chain uses TRBV29-1 with TRBJ2-1; D not resolved. CDR3 length: 11 residues. Deletions cut 5 bases from V and 8 bases from J, with 10 bases between. The germline gives CDR1 SQVTM, CDR2 ANQGSEA. CDR3 residues: CSVNFDHEQFF. The CDR3 coding sequence is TGCAGCGTTAACTTCGACCATGAGCAGTTCTTC.

The chain links TRBV29-1 to TRBJ2-3; TRBD1 agrees at 8 bases. The CDR3 is 11 residues long. Germline CDR1 SQVTM, CDR2 ANQGSEA. CDR3 in DNA: TGCCTAGGACAGGGCGCGGATACGCAGTATTTT. Its protein product is CLGQGADTQYF.

This chain links TRBV7-2 with TRBJ2-7, with 9 bases that match TRBD2. V was pared by 5 bases and J by 0 bases, with 2 bases of the junction left unmatched. Germline lookup yields CDR1 SGHTA and CDR2 FQGNSA. This CDR3 is 14 amino acids long. Here the CDR3 reads CASSPSGISYEQYF. CDR3 in DNA: TGTGCCAGCAGCCCTAGCGGGATCTCCTACGAGCAGTACTTC.